This TCR beta chain comes out of a study of T cell responses to AZD1222 COVID-19 vaccine. Study outcomes and limitations: Close to half of spike-specific TCRs reportedly recognize unmutated variant regions.

Concerning this clone: The antigen remains undetermined.

Only in-frame clones appear in the TCRdb table, and some are missing; sequencing was by immunoSEQ multiplex PCR. Of about 150,000 clones listed, 80% to 90% are singletons. V was trimmed by 7 bases and J by 7 bases, leaving 22 bases between them. The CDR3 covers 15 residues. The germline gives CDR1 MNHNS, CDR2 SASEGT. The clonotype originates from an adult in good health. This chain uses TRBV6-1 with TRBJ1-2; D not certain. Source: peripheral blood, taken on day 0 of AZD1222 vaccination. CDR3 sequence (DNA): TGTGCCAGCACCGCCCGATGGGAGGATTTGGGTGGCTACACCTTC. Protein sequence: CASTARWEDLGGYTF.